Listed below are T cell receptor beta chains from one sample, sequenced in a study of prognosis after radiotherapy for stage I lung cancer. Using its own MiXCR run on the multiplex PCR reads, TCRdb lists one record per CDR3 protein. The sample shows around 15,000 distinct CDR3 sequences, under 55% of them seen only once. The sequences come from PBMCs, collected before or after stereotactic body radiation therapy (not recorded which). All receptors derive from a donor at least 50 years old with non-small cell lung cancer. Each CDR3 is given with its conserved first and last residue. Each record gives: V gene, D gene, clone size, J gene, CDR3 protein, CDR3 DNA. The D gene is left open where the match is weak. Rows may omit the clone size; those that give it use once, few, many or a size class.

TRBV6-2/TRBV6-3,NA,NA,TRBJ1-1,CASRPSGVNTEAFF,TGTGCCAGCAGGCCTTCAGGCGTGAACACTGAAGCTTTCTTT
TRBV11-2,TRBD1,medium-sized,TRBJ2-2,CASSLLEGAGTGELFF,TGTGCCAGCAGCTTACTAGAGGGGGCGGGCACCGGGGAGCTGTTTTTT
TRBV12-3/TRBV12-4,TRBD1,many,TRBJ2-5,CASSPGTGGLEETQYF,TGTGCCAGCAGTCCCGGGACAGGGGGATTGGAGGAGACCCAGTACTTC
TRBV7-9,NA,many,TRBJ2-5,CASSFMDKIKTQYF,TGTGCCAGCAGCTTCATGGACAAGATAAAGACCCAGTACTTC
TRBV14,NA,many,TRBJ2-3,CASSQGWGSTDTQYF,TGTGCCAGCAGCCAAGGTTGGGGGAGCACAGATACGCAGTATTTT
TRBV6-4,NA,medium-sized,TRBJ2-6,CASSDSPGAGANVLTF,TGTGCCAGCAGTGACTCGCCGGGGGCTGGGGCCAACGTCCTGACTTTC
TRBV20-1,TRBD1,many,TRBJ2-1,CSARDFGQGIYNEQFF,TGCAGTGCTAGAGATTTTGGACAGGGGATATACAATGAGCAGTTCTTC
TRBV11-2,TRBD2,large,TRBJ2-3,CASSFPERGAITDTQYF,TGTGCCAGCAGCTTCCCCGAGCGGGGGGCAATCACAGATACGCAGTATTTT
TRBV7-2,TRBD1,NA,TRBJ1-1,CASSWKQGLLTEAFF,TGTGCCAGCAGCTGGAAACAGGGGCTCCTCACTGAAGCTTTCTTT
TRBV30,NA,NA,TRBJ1-4,CAWKGQPNEKLFF,TGTGCCTGGAAGGGGCAGCCTAATGAAAAACTGTTTTTT
TRBV5-1,TRBD1,many,TRBJ2-5,CASSPSTGPQETQYF,TGCGCCAGCAGCCCGTCGACAGGGCCCCAAGAGACCCAGTACTTC
TRBV6-1,NA,many,TRBJ1-4,CASMTPGMRKLFF,TGTGCCAGCATGACGCCGGGAATGCGGAAACTGTTTTTT
TRBV2,NA,many,TRBJ2-4,CASAGQSLLAKNIQYF,TGTGCCAGCGCGGGACAGTCCCTTCTAGCCAAAAACATTCAGTACTTC
TRBV6-2/TRBV6-3,NA,NA,TRBJ1-6,CASSASQVAGVPLHF,TGTGCCAGCAGTGCGAGTCAGGTGGCTGGAGTGCCCCTCCACTTT
TRBV24-1,NA,few,TRBJ2-3,CATSDHLYTQYF,TGTGCCACCAGTGACCACTTATATACGCAGTATTTT
TRBV10-2,NA,many,TRBJ2-7,CASRQAGISSYEQYF,TGCGCCAGCAGGCAGGCAGGAATCTCGTCCTACGAGCAGTACTTC
TRBV7-3,NA,NA,TRBJ2-2,CASSRTSSGSGEPFF,TGTGCCAGCAGCCGGACATCAAGTGGCTCCGGAGAGCCGTTTTTT
TRBV2,NA,many,TRBJ1-2,CASRGTEDVGYGYTF,TGTGCCAGCAGGGGAACCGAGGACGTTGGCTATGGCTACACCTTC
TRBV7-9,NA,NA,TRBJ1-5,CASSLGRDQPQHF,TGTGCCAGCAGCTTAGGCCGCGATCAGCCCCAGCATTTT
TRBV18,TRBD1,NA,TRBJ2-6,CANSPTPGTGVSGANVLTF,TGTGCCAACTCACCTACTCCAGGGACAGGGGTCTCTGGGGCCAACGTCCTGACTTTC
TRBV28,TRBD1,once,TRBJ1-2,CASSPGGQGGIRGYTF,TGTGCCAGCAGCCCCGGGGGACAGGGGGGCATTAGGGGCTACACCTTC
TRBV30,NA,many,TRBJ2-5,CAWTTGETQYF,TGTGCCTGGACGACAGGAGAGACCCAGTACTTC
TRBV2,TRBD2,once,TRBJ2-7,CASRRGSVNEQYF,TGTGCCAGCAGACGCGGGAGTGTCAACGAGCAGTACTTC
TRBV5-1,TRBD1,many,TRBJ2-7,CASSYPGQETYEQYF,TGCGCCAGCAGCTATCCGGGACAGGAGACCTACGAGCAGTACTTC
TRBV11-3,TRBD1,few,TRBJ1-1,CASSLSDDRGSDTEAFF,TGTGCCAGCAGCTTATCAGATGACAGGGGGAGTGACACTGAAGCTTTCTTT
TRBV2,NA,many,TRBJ2-5,CASTDFGNQETQYF,TGTGCCAGCACCGACTTCGGGAACCAAGAGACCCAGTACTTC
TRBV10-3,TRBD2,NA,TRBJ2-2,CAISGRLASGGELFF,TGTGCCATCAGTGGACGACTAGCGTCGGGCGGGGAGCTGTTTTTT
TRBV28,NA,many,TRBJ1-1,CASSQVNTEAFF,TGTGCCAGCAGTCAGGTGAACACTGAAGCTTTCTTT
TRBV2,NA,NA,TRBJ1-1,CASRMGPEAFF,TGTGCCAGCAGGATGGGGCCTGAAGCTTTCTTT
TRBV2,TRBD1,many,TRBJ2-7,CASSLRDSSYEQYF,TGTGCCAGCAGTCTCCGGGACAGCTCTTACGAGCAGTACTTC
TRBV20-1,TRBD1,once,TRBJ1-3,CSVRTGASVNTIYF,TGTAGTGTTCGGACAGGAGCCTCTGTAAACACCATATATTTT
TRBV4-2,NA,many,TRBJ2-7,CASSRPGYEQYF,TGTGCCAGCAGCCGACCGGGCTACGAGCAGTACTTC
TRBV2,NA,NA,TRBJ1-2,CASREGRCYGYTF,TGTGCCAGCAGGGAGGGACGTTGCTATGGCTACACCTTC
TRBV24-1,NA,NA,TRBJ2-2,CATSDLLPGNTGELFF,TGTGCCACCAGTGATTTGCTTCCGGGGAACACCGGGGAGCTGTTTTTT
TRBV11-2,NA,many,TRBJ1-3,CASSLRRGDDSGNTIYF,TGTGCCAGCAGCCTAAGACGGGGGGACGACTCTGGAAACACCATATATTTT
TRBV6-1,NA,NA,TRBJ1-6,CATGSYNSPLHF,TGTGCCACTGGCTCCTATAATTCACCCCTCCACTTT
TRBV12-3/TRBV12-4,NA,NA,TRBJ2-6,CASSPTRNSGANVLTF,TGTGCCAGCAGTCCCACGAGGAACTCTGGGGCCAACGTCCTGACTTTC
TRBV3-1,TRBD2,many,TRBJ2-3,CASSRVGGGTDTQYF,TGTGCCAGCAGCCGCGTCGGGGGGGGCACAGATACGCAGTATTTT
TRBV11-1,NA,many,TRBJ1-2,CASSFGTAANYGYTF,TGTGCCAGCAGCTTCGGGACCGCAGCTAACTATGGCTACACCTTC
TRBV6-1,NA,many,TRBJ1-1,CASSHLAEAFF,TGTGCCAGCAGCCACTTGGCCGAAGCTTTCTTT
TRBV30,NA,medium-sized,TRBJ1-3,CAWSYGAGAGNTIYF,TGTGCCTGGAGTTACGGTGCGGGGGCAGGAAACACCATATATTTT
TRBV20-1,NA,many,TRBJ2-3,CSASKTDTQYF,TGCAGTGCTTCTAAGACAGATACGCAGTATTTT
TRBV6-2/TRBV6-3,NA,NA,TRBJ2-3,CASSYFTADNTDTQYF,TGTGCCAGCAGTTACTTTACGGCCGATAACACAGATACGCAGTATTTT
TRBV6-1,NA,many,TRBJ1-4,CASTRASNEKLFF,TGTGCCAGCACCAGGGCATCTAATGAAAAACTGTTTTTT
TRBV30,NA,many,TRBJ2-3,CAGGSGSTDTQYF,TGTGCAGGGGGGAGCGGGAGCACAGATACGCAGTATTTT
TRBV7-9,NA,many,TRBJ1-4,CASSSVATNEKLFF,TGTGCCAGCAGTTCAGTTGCAACTAATGAAAAACTGTTTTTT
TRBV30,NA,many,TRBJ2-7,CAWIGLALNEQYF,TGTGCCTGGATTGGGCTAGCGTTAAACGAGCAGTACTTC
TRBV15,NA,NA,TRBJ1-4,CATSRGLQGQGEKLFF,TGTGCCACCAGCAGAGGACTGCAGGGCCAGGGTGAAAAACTGTTTTTT
TRBV11-2,NA,few,TRBJ2-1,CASSLDPESSYNEQFF,TGTGCCAGCAGCTTAGATCCCGAGAGCTCCTACAATGAGCAGTTCTTC
TRBV30,NA,NA,TRBJ2-7,CAWRGASYEQYF,TGTGCCTGGAGGGGGGCCTCCTACGAGCAGTACTTC
TRBV20-1,TRBD1,NA,TRBJ2-7,CSARDQARQGAGEQYF,TGCAGTGCTAGAGATCAAGCGAGACAGGGGGCTGGGGAGCAGTACTTC
TRBV6-5,NA,NA,TRBJ2-7,CASSFAYEQYF,TGTGCCAGCAGTTTCGCTTACGAGCAGTACTTC
TRBV28,NA,medium-sized,TRBJ1-6,CASSLIQLYNSPLHF,TGTGCCAGCAGCCTGATACAGCTTTATAATTCACCCCTCCACTTT
TRBV28,NA,NA,TRBJ1-1,CASSYSGRAKNTEAFF,TGTGCCAGCAGTTACTCTGGCAGGGCCAAGAACACTGAAGCTTTCTTT
TRBV28,NA,many,TRBJ1-4,CASSLGGRPTNEKLFF,TGTGCCAGCAGTTTAGGAGGCAGACCAACTAATGAAAAACTGTTTTTT
TRBV30,NA,NA,TRBJ1-2,CAWSVTWYSGGYTF,TGTGCCTGGAGTGTTACATGGTATTCTGGTGGCTACACCTTC
TRBV11-3,NA,many,TRBJ2-7,CASSRRGHYEQYF,TGTGCCAGCAGCCGGCGGGGTCACTACGAGCAGTACTTC
TRBV12-3/TRBV12-4,NA,NA,TRBJ2-3,CASIYHPPGHLSTDTQYF,TGTGCCAGCATTTACCACCCCCCGGGACATCTTTCCACAGATACGCAGTATTTT
TRBV6-1,TRBD1,once,TRBJ1-2,CASISGTAPYGYTF,TGTGCCAGCATCTCAGGGACAGCTCCCTATGGCTACACCTTC